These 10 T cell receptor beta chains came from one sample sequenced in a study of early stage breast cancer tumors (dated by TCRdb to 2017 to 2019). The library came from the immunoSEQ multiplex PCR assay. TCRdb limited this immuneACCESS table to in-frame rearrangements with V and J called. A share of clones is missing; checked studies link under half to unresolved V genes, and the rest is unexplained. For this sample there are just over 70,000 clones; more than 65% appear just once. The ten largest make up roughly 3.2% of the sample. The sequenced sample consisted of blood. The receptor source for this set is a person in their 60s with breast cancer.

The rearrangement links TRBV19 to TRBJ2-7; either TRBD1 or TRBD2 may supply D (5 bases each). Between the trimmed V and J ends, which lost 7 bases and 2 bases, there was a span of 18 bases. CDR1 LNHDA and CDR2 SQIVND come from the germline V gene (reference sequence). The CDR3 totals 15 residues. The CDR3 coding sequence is TGTGCCAGTAAGGCCGAGCGGTGGGGCCCCTACGAGCAGTACTTC. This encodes CASKAERWGPYEQYF.

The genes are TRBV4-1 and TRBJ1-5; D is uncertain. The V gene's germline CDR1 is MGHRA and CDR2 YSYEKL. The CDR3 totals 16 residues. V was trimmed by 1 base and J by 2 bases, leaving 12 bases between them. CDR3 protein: CASSQVGREGNQPQHF. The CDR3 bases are TGCGCCAGCAGCCAAGTTGGGCGGGAGGGCAATCAGCCCCAGCATTTT.

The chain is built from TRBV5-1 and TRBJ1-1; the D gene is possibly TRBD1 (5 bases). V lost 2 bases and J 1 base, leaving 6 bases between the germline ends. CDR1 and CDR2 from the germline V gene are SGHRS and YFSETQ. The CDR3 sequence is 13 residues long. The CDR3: CASSLDRNTEAFF. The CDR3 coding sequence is TGCGCCAGCAGCTTAGACAGGAACACTGAAGCTTTCTTT.

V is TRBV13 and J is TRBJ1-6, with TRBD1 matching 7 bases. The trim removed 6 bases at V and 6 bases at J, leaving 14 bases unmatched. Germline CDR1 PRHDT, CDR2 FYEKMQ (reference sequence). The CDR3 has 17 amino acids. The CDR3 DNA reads TGTGCCAGCAGGTCTCTGAGGGGGCGGCTCATTAATTCACCCCTCCACTTT. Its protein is CASRSLRGRLINSPLHF.

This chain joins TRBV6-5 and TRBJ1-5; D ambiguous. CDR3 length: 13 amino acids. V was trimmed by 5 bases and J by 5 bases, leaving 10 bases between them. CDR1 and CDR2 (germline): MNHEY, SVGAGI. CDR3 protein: CASSRHEDQPQHF. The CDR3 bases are TGTGCCAGCAGTCGACATGAAGATCAGCCCCAGCATTTT.

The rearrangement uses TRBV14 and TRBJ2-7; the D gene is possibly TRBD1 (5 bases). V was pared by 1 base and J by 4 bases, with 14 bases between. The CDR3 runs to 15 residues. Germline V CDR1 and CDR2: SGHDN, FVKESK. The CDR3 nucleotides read TGTGCCAGCAGCCAAGGTCGGGTGGGGCTATACGAGCAGTACTTC. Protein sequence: CASSQGRVGLYEQYF.

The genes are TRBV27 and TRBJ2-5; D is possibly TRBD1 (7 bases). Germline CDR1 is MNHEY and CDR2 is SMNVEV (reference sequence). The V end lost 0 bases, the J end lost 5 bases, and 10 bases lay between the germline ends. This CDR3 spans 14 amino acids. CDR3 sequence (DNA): TGTGCCAGCAGTTTATCGGCAGGGGGGGAGACCCAGTACTTC. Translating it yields CASSLSAGGETQYF.

The CDR3 nucleotides read TGTGCCAGCAGTTTCAGGGACAGGTTAGACATTCAGTACTTC. It encodes CASSFRDRLDIQYF. V is TRBV6-5 and J is TRBJ2-4; 8 positions match TRBD1. Germline lookup yields CDR1 MNHEY and CDR2 SVGAGI. The CDR3 sequence is 14 residues long. The V segment lost 4 bases and the J segment 8 bases; nucleotides outside the gene matches: 7.

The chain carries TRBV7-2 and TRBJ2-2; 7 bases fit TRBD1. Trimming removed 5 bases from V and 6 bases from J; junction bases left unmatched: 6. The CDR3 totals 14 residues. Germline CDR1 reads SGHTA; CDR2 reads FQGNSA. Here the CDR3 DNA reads TGTGCCAGCAGCCGCCTACAGGGGCCCGGGGAGCTGTTTTTT. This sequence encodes CASSRLQGPGELFF.

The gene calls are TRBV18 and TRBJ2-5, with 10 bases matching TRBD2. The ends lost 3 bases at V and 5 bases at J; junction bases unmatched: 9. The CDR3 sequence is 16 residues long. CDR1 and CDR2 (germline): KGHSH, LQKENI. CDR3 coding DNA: TGTGCCAGCTCACCTGTGGCTAGCGGGAGTGGCGAGACCCAGTACTTC. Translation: CASSPVASGSGETQYF.